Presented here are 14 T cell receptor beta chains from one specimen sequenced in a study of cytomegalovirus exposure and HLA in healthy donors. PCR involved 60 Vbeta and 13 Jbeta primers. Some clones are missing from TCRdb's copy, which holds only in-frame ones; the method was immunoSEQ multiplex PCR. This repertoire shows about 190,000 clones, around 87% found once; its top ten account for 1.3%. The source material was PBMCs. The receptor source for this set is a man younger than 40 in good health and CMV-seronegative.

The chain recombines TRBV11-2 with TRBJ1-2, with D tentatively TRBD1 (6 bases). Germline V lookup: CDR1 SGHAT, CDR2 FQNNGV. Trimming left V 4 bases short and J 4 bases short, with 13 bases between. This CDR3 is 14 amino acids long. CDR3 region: CASSSQRTAYGYTF. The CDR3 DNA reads TGTGCCAGCAGCTCTCAGAGGACAGCCTATGGCTACACCTTC.

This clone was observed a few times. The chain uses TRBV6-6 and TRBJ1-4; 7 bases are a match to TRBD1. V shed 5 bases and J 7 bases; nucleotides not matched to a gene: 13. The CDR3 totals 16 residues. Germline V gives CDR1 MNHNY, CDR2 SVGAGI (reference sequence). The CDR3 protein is CASSPGGGGSSEKLFF. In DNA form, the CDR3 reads TGTGCCAGCAGTCCCGGCGGAGGGGGCTCTAGTGAAAAACTGTTTTTT.

The DNA for the CDR3 is TGTGCCAGCAGCGTGACAGGGACAAGCACAGATACGCAGTATTTT. This gives the protein CASSVTGTSTDTQYF. This chain joins TRBV5-5 and TRBJ2-3, with 7 nucleotides matching TRBD1. The germline V gene has CDR1 SGHKS and CDR2 YYEKEE (reference sequence). V was clipped by 4 bases and J by 0 bases; unmatched bases: 5. This CDR3 is 15 amino acids long.

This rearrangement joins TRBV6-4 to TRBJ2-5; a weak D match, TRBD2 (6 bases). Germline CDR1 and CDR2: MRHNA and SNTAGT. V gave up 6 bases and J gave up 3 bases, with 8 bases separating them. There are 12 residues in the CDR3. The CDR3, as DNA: TGTGCCAGCAGCTGGAGGGAAGAGACCCAGTACTTC. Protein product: CASSWREETQYF.

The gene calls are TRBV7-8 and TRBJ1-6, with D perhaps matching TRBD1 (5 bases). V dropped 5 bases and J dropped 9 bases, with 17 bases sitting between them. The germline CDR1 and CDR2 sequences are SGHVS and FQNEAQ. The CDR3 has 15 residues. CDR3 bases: TGTGCCAGCAGCCATACTCAGAAAGGGGTTTCACCCCTCCACTTT. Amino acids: CASSHTQKGVSPLHF.

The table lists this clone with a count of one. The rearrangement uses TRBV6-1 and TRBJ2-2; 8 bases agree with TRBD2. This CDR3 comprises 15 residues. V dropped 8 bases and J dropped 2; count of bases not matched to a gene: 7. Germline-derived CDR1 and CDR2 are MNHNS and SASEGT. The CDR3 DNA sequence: TGTGCCAGCGGGGGAACTAGCGGTAACACCGGGGAGCTGTTTTTT. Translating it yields CASGGTSGNTGELFF.

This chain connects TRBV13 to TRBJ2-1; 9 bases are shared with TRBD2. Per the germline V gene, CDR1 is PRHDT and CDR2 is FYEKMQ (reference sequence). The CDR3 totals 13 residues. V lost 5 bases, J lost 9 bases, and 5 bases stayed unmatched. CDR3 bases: TGTGCCAGCAGCCTTTCTAGCGGGGCTGAGCAGTTCTTC. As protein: CASSLSSGAEQFF.

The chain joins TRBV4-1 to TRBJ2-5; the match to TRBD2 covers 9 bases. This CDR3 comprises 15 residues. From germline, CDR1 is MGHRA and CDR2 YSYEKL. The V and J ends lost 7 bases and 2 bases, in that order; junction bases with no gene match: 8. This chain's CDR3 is CASTPLAGVQETQYF. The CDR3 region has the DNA TGCGCCAGCACCCCCTTAGCGGGGGTGCAAGAGACCCAGTACTTC.

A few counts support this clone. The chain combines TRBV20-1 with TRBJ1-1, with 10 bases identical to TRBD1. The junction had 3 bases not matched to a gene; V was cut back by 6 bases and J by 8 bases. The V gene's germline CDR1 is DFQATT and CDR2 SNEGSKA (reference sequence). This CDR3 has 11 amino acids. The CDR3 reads CSARDRGEAFF. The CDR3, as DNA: TGCAGTGCCCGGGACAGGGGCGAAGCTTTCTTT.

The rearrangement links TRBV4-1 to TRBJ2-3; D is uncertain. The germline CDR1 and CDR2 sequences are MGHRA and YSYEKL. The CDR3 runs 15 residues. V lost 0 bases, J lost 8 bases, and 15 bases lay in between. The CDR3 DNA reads TGCGCCAGCAGCCAAGATCGTGGTAGCACAACTACGCAGTATTTT. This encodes CASSQDRGSTTTQYF.

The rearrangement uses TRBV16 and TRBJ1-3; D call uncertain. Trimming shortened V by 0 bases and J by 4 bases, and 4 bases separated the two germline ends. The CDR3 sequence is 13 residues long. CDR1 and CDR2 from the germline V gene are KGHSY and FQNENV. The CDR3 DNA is TGTGCCAGCAGCCAATCACGGGGAAACACCATATATTTT. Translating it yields CASSQSRGNTIYF.

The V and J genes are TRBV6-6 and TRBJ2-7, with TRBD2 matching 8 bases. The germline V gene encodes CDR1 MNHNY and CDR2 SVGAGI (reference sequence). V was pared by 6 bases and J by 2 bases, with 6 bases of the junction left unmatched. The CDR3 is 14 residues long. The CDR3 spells CASRGDGGAYEQYF. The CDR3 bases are TGTGCCAGCAGGGGCGACGGGGGGGCCTACGAGCAGTACTTC.

Written as DNA, the CDR3 is TGTGCCAGTCACAGGGAAGGGAATCAGCCCCAGCATTTT. This translates into CASHREGNQPQHF. The genes are TRBV28 and TRBJ1-5; tentative D call: TRBD1 (6 bases). Germline loops: CDR1 MDHEN, CDR2 SYDVKM. V lost 9 bases and J 4 bases, leaving 13 bases between the germline ends. The CDR3 sequence is 13 residues long.

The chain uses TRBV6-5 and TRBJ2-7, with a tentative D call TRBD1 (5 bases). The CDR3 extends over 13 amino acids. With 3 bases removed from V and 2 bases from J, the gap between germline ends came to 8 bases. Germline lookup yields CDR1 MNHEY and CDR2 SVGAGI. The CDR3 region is CASSYSRAYEQYF. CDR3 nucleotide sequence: TGTGCCAGCAGTTATAGCAGGGCCTACGAGCAGTACTTC.